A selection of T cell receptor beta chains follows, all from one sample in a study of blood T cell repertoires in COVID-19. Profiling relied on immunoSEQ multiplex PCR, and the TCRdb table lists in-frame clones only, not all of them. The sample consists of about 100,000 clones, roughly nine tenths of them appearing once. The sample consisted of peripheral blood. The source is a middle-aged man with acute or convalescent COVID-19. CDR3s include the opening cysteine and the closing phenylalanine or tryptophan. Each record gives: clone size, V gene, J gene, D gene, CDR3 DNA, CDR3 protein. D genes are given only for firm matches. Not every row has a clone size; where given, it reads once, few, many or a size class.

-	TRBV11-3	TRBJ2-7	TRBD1	TGTGCCAGCAGCTCGTCTAATTGGGACAGGGGGCTCTACGAGCAGTACTTC	CASSSSNWDRGLYEQYF
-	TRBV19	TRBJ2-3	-	TGTGCCAGTAGTATGCTGGGCCCAGATACGCAGTATTTT	CASSMLGPDTQYF
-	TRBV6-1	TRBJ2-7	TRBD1	TGTGCCAGCAGTGAAGCCATTAGATTGACAGGGGGGAACGAGCAGTACTTC	CASSEAIRLTGGNEQYF
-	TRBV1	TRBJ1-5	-	TGCACCAGCAGCATGATTTTGAGGGTTATAAGCCATCAGCCCCAGCATTTT	CTSSMILRVISHQPQHF
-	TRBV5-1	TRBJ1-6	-	TGCGCCAGCAGCTTGGGACAGAGTAATTCACCCCTCCACTTT	CASSLGQSNSPLHF
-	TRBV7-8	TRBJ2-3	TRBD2	TGTGCCAGCAGCCCCGGGACTAGCGGGGGGGATACGCAGTATTTT	CASSPGTSGGDTQYF
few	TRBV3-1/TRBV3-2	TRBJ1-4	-	TGTGCCAGCAGCCAAGATCTTGTAGGGGGTGGGCATGAAAAACTGTTTTTT	CASSQDLVGGGHEKLFF
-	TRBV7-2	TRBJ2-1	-	TGTGCCAGCAGCTCCTTGGGCGTTGAGCAGTTCTTC	CASSSLGVEQFF
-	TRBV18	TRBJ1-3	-	TGTGCCAGCTCACCACGACAGGGAAACACCATATATTTT	CASSPRQGNTIYF
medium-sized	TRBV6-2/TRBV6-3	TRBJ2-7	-	TGTGCCAGCAGTTACGGCAGGGCCAGGTACTTC	CASSYGRARYF
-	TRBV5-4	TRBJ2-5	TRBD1	TGTGCCAGCAGCCCGGGACAGAACCAAGAGACCCAGTACTTC	CASSPGQNQETQYF
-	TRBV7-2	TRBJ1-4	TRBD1	TGTGCCAGCAGCCGGGATCGGGACAGGGGTGAAAAACTGTTTTTT	CASSRDRDRGEKLFF
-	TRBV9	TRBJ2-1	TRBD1	TGTGCCAGCAGCGTAGGACGGGACAGGGGTTCGAGCTCCTACAATGAGCAGTTCTTC	CASSVGRDRGSSSYNEQFF
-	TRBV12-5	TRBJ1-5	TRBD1	TGTGCTAGTGGTTTGGAGGGGACAGCTCAGCCCCAGCATTTT	CASGLEGTAQPQHF
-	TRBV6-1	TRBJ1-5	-	TGTGCCAGCAGTGAAATGGTTCAGCCAGGGCAGCCCCAGCATTTT	CASSEMVQPGQPQHF
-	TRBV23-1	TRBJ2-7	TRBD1	TGCGCCAGCAGCCACCGGGACAGGGTCCACGAGCAGTACTTC	CASSHRDRVHEQYF
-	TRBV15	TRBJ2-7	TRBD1	TGTGCCACCAGCAGAGATAAGGGACAGGGGGTAATGGCCCTGACACACGAGCAGTACTTC	CATSRDKGQGVMALTHEQYF